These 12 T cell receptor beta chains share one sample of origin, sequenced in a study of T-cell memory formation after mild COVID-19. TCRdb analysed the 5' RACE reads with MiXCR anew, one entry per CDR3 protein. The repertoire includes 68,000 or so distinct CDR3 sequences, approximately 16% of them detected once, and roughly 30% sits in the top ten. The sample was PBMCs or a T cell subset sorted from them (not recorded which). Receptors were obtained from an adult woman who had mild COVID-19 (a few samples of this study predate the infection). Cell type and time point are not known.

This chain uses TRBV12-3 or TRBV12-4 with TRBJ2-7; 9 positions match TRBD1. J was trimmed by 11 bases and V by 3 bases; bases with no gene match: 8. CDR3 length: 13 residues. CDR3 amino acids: CASSLGQGTSEYF. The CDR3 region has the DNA TGTGCCAGCAGTTTGGGACAGGGAACATCGGAGTACTTC.

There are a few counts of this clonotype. In nucleotides, the CDR3 is TGTGCCAGCAGCCAAACCAGGGGTTACGAGCAGTACTTC. Residues: CASSQTRGYEQYF. This chain uses TRBV11-2 with TRBJ2-7, with D maybe TRBD1 (6 bases). V shed 5 bases and J shed 4 bases, with 12 bases lying between them. This CDR3 is 13 amino acids long. The germline gives CDR1 SGHAT, CDR2 FQNNGV.

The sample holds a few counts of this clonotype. The CDR3 spells CASSDGHPAYEQYF. The DNA for the CDR3 is TGTGCCAGCAGCGACGGACACCCTGCCTACGAGCAGTACTTC. This chain links TRBV9 with TRBJ2-7; D perhaps matches TRBD1 (5 bases). The V gene's germline CDR1 is SGDLS and CDR2 YYNGEE. This CDR3 comprises 14 residues. V gave up 3 bases and J gave up 2 bases, with 12 bases separating them.

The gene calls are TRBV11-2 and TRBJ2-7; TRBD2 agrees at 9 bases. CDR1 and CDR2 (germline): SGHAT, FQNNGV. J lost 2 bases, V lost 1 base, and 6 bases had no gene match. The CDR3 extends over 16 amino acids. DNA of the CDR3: TGTGCCAGCAGCTTAGTGACTAGCGGCCCAGCCTACGAGCAGTACTTC. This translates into CASSLVTSGPAYEQYF.

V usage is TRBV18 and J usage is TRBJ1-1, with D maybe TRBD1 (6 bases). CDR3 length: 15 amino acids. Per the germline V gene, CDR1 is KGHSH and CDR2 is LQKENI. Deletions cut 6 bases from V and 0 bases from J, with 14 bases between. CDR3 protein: CASSKRDKMNTEAFF. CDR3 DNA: TGTGCCAGCTCGAAAAGGGACAAAATGAACACTGAAGCTTTCTTT. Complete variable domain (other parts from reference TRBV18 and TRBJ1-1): NAGVMQNPRHLVRRRGQEARLRCSPMKGHSHVYWYRQLPEEGLKFMVYLQKENIIDESGMPKERFSAEFPKEGPSILRIQQVVRGDSAAYFCASSKRDKMNTEAFFGQGTRLTVV.

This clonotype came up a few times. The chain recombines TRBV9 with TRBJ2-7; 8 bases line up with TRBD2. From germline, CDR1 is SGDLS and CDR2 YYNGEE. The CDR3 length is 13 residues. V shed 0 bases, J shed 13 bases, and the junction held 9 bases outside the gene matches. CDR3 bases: TGTGCCAGCAGCGTAGCCTCGCGGGGGGCCCCATACTTC. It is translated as CASSVASRGAPYF.

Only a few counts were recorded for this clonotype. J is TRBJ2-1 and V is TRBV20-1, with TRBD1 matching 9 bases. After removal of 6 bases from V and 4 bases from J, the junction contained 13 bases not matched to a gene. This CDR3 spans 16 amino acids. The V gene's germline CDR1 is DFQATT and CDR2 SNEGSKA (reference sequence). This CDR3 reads CSAHSFGTGLYNEQFF. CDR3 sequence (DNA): TGCAGTGCCCACTCGTTCGGGACAGGGTTATACAATGAGCAGTTCTTC.

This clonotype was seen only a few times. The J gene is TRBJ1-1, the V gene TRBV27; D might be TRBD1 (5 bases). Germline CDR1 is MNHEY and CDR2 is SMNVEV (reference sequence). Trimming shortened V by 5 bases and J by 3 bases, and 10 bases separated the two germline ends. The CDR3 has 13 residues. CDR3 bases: TGTGCCAGCAGTCTGACAGAGTACACTGAAGCTTTCTTT. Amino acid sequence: CASSLTEYTEAFF.

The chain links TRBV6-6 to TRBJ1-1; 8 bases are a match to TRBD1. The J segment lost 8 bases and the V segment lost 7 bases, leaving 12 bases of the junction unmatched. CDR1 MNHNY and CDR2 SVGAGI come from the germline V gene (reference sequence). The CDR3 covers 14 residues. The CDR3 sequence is CASIGGGQEREAFF. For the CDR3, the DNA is TGTGCCAGCATCGGGGGGGGACAGGAGCGAGAAGCTTTCTTT.

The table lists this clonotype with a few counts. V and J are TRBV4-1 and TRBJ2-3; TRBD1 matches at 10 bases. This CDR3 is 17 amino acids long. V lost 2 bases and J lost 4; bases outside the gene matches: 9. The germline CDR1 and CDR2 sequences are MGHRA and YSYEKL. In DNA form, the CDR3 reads TGCGCCAGCAGCCAAACCGGGAGACAGGGGGCCTCAGATACGCAGTATTTT. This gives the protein CASSQTGRQGASDTQYF.

The CDR3 region has the DNA TGTGCCAGCAGCTGGGAGGACAGGACTAGCACAGATACGCAGTATTTT. As protein: CASSWEDRTSTDTQYF. The rearrangement links TRBV7-9 to TRBJ2-3, with D perhaps TRBD1 (7 bases). Germline values: CDR1 SEHNR, CDR2 FQNEAQ (reference sequence). This CDR3 region has 16 residues. Trimming pared 4 bases from V and 0 bases from J, leaving 14 bases between.

The CDR3 nucleotides read TGCAGTGCCAGTATACAGGGAGCTTATGACGAGCAGTACTTC. Translated, it gives CSASIQGAYDEQYF. The V gene is TRBV20-1, the J gene TRBJ2-7, with D maybe TRBD1 (6 bases). This CDR3 is built from 14 residues. The germline V gene has CDR1 DFQATT and CDR2 SNEGSKA (reference sequence). V shed 6 bases and J shed 5 bases, with 20 bases lying between them.